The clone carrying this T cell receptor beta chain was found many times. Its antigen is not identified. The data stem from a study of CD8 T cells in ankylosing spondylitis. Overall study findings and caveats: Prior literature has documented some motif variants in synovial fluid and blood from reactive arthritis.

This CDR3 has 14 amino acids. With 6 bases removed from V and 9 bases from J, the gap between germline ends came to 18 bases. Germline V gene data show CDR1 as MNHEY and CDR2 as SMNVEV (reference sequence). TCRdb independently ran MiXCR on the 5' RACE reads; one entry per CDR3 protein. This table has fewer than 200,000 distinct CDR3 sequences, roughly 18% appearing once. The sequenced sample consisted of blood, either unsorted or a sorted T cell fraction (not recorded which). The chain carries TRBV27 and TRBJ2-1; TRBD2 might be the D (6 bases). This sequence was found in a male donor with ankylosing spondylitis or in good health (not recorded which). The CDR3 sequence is CASSAIAATGEQFF. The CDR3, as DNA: TGTGCCAGCAGCGCTATAGCGGCTACAGGTGAGCAGTTCTTC.